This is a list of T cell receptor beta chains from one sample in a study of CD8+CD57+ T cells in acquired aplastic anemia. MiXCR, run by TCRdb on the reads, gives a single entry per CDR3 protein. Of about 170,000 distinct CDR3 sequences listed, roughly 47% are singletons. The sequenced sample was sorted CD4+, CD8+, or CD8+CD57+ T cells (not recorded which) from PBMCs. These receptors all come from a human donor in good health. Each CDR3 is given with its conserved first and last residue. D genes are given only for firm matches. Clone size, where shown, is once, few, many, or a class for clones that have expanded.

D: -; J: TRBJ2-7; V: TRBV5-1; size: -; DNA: TGCGCCAGCAGACCCTCGAACGGATCACCATTC; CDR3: CASRPSNGSPF
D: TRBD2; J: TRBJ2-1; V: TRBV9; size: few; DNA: TGTGCCAGCAGCGTAACCGGGACTAGCTTTAATGAGCAGTTCTTC; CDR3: CASSVTGTSFNEQFF
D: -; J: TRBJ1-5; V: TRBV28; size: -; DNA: TGTGCCAGCAGCAATATAAATCAGGGTATCAATCAGCCCCAACATTTT; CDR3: CASSNINQGINQPQHF
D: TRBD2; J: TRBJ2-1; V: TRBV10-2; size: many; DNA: TGCGCCAACGGGGGACTAGACTACAATGAGCAGTTCTTC; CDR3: CANGGLDYNEQFF
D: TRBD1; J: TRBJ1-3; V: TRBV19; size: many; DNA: TGTGCCAGTAACAGGGGGAACTCTGGAAACACCATATATTTT; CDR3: CASNRGNSGNTIYF
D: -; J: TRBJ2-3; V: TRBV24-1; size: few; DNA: TGTGCCACCAGTGATTCTAGCCCGACGCAGTATTTT; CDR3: CATSDSSPTQYF
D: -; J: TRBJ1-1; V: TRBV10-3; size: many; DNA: TGTGCCATCAGTGAGGTAGGGACTGAAGCTTTCTTT; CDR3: CAISEVGTEAFF
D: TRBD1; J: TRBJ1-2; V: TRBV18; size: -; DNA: TGTGCCAGCTCACCAGGAGGGGACAGAAGTGACTATGGCTACACCTTC; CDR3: CASSPGGDRSDYGYTF
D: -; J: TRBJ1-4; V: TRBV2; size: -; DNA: TGTGCCAGCAGATGGGAGGGACTAAATGAAAAACTGTTTTTT; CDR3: CASRWEGLNEKLFF
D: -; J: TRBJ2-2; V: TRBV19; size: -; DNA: TGTGCCAGTAGTATCCGTGCCGGGGAGCTGTTTTTT; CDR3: CASSIRAGELFF
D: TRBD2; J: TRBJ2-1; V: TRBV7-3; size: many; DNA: TGTGCCAGCAGTCGACTAGCTGGTGAGCAGTTCTTC; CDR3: CASSRLAGEQFF
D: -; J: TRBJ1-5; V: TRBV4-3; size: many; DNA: TGCGCCAGCAGCCAAGATCTTAGGGGCAGCAATCAGCCCCAGCATTTT; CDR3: CASSQDLRGSNQPQHF
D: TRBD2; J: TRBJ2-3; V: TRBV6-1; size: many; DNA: TGTGCCAGCAGGCCGGGACTAGCGGGAGCAGATACGCAGTATTTT; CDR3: CASRPGLAGADTQYF
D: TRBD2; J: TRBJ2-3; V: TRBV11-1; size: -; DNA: TGTGCCAGCAGCTTAGGACTAGCGGGAGTCAGAGATACGCAGTATTTT; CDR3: CASSLGLAGVRDTQYF
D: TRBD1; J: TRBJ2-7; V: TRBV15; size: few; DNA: TGTGCCACCAGCAGAGATCGGGACAGGTACGAGCAGTACTTC; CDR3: CATSRDRDRYEQYF
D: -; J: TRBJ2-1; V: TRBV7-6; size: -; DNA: TGTGCTAGCAGCTTAGACTCTGTGGGGGCCAATGAGCAGTTCTTC; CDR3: CASSLDSVGANEQFF
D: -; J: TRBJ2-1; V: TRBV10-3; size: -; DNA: TGTGCCATCGCTCTAGCTCCCTCGGGGAATGAGCAGTTCTTC; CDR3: CAIALAPSGNEQFF
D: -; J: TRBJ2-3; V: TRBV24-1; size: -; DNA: TGTGCCACCAGTGACCGACTAGGGGGAGATACGCAGTATTTT; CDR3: CATSDRLGGDTQYF
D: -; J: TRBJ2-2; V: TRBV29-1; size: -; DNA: TGCAGCGCCGCGGAGAGCGGGCCGCTAACCGGGGAGCTGTTTTTT; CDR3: CSAAESGPLTGELFF
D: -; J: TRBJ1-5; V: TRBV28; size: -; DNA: TGTGCCAGCAGTAATTATCAGCCCCAGCATTTT; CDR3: CASSNYQPQHF
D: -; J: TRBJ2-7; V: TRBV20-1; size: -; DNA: TGCAGTGCTAGTTCCCTCCGCGAGCAGTACTTC; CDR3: CSASSLREQYF
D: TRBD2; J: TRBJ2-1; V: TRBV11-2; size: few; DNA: TGTGCCAGCAGCTTAGGGGGACTAGCGGGTGAGCAGTTCTTC; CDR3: CASSLGGLAGEQFF
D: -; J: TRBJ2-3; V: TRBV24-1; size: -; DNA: TGTGCCACCAGTGATTTGACTTTGGTCACAGATACGCAGTATTTC; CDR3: CATSDLTLVTDTQYF
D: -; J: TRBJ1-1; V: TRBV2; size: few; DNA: TGTGCCAGCCAGGGCGAGATGAGCACTGAAGCTTTCTTT; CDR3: CASQGEMSTEAFF
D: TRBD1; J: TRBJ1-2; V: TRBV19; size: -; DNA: TGTGCCAGTAGTCCACAGGGGGCGAGCTATGGCTACACCTTC; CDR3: CASSPQGASYGYTF
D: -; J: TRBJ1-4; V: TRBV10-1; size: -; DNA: TGCGCCAGCAGTGAGTCACCCGGTAAGGGCACTAATGAAAAACTGTTTTTT; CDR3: CASSESPGKGTNEKLFF
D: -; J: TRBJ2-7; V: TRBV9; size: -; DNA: TGTGCCAGCAGCGCACCAGGAGGGTACGAGCAGTACTTC; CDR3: CASSAPGGYEQYF
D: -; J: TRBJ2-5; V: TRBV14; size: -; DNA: TGTGCCAGCAGCCAAGCATCCCCCGAGACCCAGTACTTC; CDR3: CASSQASPETQYF
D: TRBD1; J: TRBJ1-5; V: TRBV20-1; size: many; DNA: TGCAGTGCAAAGCTGGACAGGGGACCCAATCAGCCCCAGCATTTT; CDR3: CSAKLDRGPNQPQHF
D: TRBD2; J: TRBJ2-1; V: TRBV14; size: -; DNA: TGTGCCGGCAGTCGGACTAGCGGGAGGGCCTCGAGAAATGAGCAGTTCTTC; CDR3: CAGSRTSGRASRNEQFF
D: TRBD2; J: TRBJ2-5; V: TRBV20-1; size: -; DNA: TGCAGTGCTGGCGGCACTAGCGGGAGGCAAGAGACCCAGTACTTC; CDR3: CSAGGTSGRQETQYF
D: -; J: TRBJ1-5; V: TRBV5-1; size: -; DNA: TGCGCCAGCAGCTTTGAGGGTGATCAGCCCCAGCATTTT; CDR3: CASSFEGDQPQHF
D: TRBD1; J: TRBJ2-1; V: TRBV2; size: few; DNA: TGTGCCTGGAGGAAACAGGGGGCAAGGGACAATGAGCAGTTCTTC; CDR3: CAWRKQGARDNEQFF
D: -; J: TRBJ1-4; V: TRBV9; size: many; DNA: TGTGCCAGCAGCGTGGGAGGTGCCTCCTCTGAAAAACTGTTTTTT; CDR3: CASSVGGASSEKLFF
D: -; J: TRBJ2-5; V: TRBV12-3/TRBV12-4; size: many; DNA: TGTGCCAGCAGTTTTTTAGTCGAGACCCAGTACTTC; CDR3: CASSFLVETQYF
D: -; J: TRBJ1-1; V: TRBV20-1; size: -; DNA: TGCAGTGCTAGAGATGGGGCCAGGAACACTGAAGCTTTCTTT; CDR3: CSARDGARNTEAFF
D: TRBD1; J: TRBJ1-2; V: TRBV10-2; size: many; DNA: TGCGCCAGCACCACGGACAGGGGGACGGCGGGCTACACCTTC; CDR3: CASTTDRGTAGYTF
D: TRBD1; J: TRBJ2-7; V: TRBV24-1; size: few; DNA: TGTGCCAGGGACAGGGGGCAGGACGAGCAGTACTTC; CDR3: CARDRGQDEQYF
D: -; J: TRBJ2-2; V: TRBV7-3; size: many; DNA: TGTGCCAGCAGTTCAAAAAACACCGGGGAGCTGTTTTTT; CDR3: CASSSKNTGELFF
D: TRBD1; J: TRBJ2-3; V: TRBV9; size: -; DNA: TGTGCCAGCAGCGTAGCAGGGGGCCGGATAGATACGCAGTATTTT; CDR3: CASSVAGGRIDTQYF
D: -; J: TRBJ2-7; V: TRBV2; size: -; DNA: TGTGCCAGCAAAAGGGAAAGCTCCTACGAGCAGTACTTC; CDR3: CASKRESSYEQYF
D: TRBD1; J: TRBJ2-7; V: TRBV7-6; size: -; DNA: TGTGCCAGCAGCCCGGGGACAGCTGAGCAGTACTTC; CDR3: CASSPGTAEQYF
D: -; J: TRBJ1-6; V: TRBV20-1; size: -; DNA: TGCAGTGCTAGTTCGGGCTCCTTAAGCTCACCCCTCCACTTT; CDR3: CSASSGSLSSPLHF
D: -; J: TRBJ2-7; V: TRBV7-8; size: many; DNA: TGTGCCAGCAGCCCGACGACTACCACCTACGAGCAGTACTTC; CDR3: CASSPTTTTYEQYF
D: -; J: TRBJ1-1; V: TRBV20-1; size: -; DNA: TGCAGTGCTAGACAGGGAGACACTGAAGCTTTCTTT; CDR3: CSARQGDTEAFF
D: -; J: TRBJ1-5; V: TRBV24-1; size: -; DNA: TGTGCCACCAGTGAATCGAGCGGACAGCTAAATCAGCCCCAGCATTTT; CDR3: CATSESSGQLNQPQHF
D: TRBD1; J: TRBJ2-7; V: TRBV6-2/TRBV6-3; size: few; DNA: TGTGCCAGCAGTTACTCAATAGGACAGGGTTCACACGAGCAGTACTTC; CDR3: CASSYSIGQGSHEQYF
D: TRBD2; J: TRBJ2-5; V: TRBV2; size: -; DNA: TGTGCCAGCAGTTCCGCCAGCGGGGCATGGGAGACCCAGCACTTC; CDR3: CASSSASGAWETQHF
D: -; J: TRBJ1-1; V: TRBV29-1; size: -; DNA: TGCAGCGTGCCCTTCGATGGGGGAGCTTTCTTT; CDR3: CSVPFDGGAFF
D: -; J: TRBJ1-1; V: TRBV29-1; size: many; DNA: TGCAGCGTTGTCAGGGAAGACCTGAGGATAGCTTTCTTT; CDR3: CSVVREDLRIAFF
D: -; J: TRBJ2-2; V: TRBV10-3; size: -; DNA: TGTGCCTCGCACCGGGACAACAACACCGGGGAGCTGTTTTTT; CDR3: CASHRDNNTGELFF
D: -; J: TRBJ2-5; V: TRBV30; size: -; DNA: TGTGCCTGGAGTGCTTGGGGAGAGACCCAGTACTTC; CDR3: CAWSAWGETQYF
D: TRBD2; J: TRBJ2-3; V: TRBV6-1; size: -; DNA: TGTGCCAGCAGTGAATTCTCTGGGGGGGGGGGTACGCAGTATTTT; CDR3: CASSEFSGGGGTQYF